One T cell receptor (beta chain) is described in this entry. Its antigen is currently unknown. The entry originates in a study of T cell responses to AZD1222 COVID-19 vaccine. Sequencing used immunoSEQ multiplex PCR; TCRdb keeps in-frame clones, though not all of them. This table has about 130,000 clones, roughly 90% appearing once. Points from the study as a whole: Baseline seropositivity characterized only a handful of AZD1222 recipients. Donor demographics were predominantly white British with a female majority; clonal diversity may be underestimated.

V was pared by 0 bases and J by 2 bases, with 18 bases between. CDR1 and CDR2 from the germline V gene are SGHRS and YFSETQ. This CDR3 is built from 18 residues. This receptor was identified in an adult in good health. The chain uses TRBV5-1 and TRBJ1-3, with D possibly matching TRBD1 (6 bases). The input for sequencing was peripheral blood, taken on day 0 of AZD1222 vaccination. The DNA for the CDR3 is TGCGCCAGCAGCTTGGGGGGACGGGGGGCCAGCACTGGAAACACCATATATTTT. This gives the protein CASSLGGRGASTGNTIYF. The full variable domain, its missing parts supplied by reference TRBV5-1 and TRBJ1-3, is KAGVTQTPRYLIKTRGQQVTLSCSPISGHRSVSWYQQTPGQGLQFLFEYFSETQRNKGNFPGRFSGRQFSNSRSEMNVSTLELGDSALYLCASSLGGRGASTGNTIYFGEGSWLTVV.